This is a list of T cell receptor beta chains from one sample in a study of OX40 agonist ivuxolimab in advanced cancers. Measured with immunoSEQ multiplex PCR; TCRdb has only the in-frame clones, and not every one. The sample includes about 6,500 clones, about two thirds of them seen just once. Sequenced here: CD4+ or CD8+ T cells sorted from blood, sampled in a trial of the OX40 agonist ivuxolimab. The receptors were sampled from an adult with an advanced solid tumor such as melanoma, head and neck, liver or kidney cancer. The CDR3 runs from the conserved cysteine through the conserved F or W. The order of the fields is D gene, clone size, J gene, V gene, CDR3 DNA, CDR3 protein. D genes are given only for firm matches. Expanded clones are given a class, and other clones once, few, many or no size at all.

TRBD2,.,TRBJ2-7,TRBV4-3,TGCGCCAGCAGCCAAGATGGGGGGCAGGGACTAGCCTACGAGCAGTACTTC,CASSQDGGQGLAYEQYF
.,.,TRBJ1-2,TRBV7-9,TGTGCCAGCAGCTTAGTCGGGGGTTACGGCTACACCTTC,CASSLVGGYGYTF
.,.,TRBJ1-2,TRBV19,TGTGCCAGTAGTATGGGGCGGTTCTATGGCTACACCTTC,CASSMGRFYGYTF
.,.,TRBJ2-5,TRBV13,TGTGCCAGCAGCTTACCCCAGGGCGGCGAGGAGACCCAGTACTTC,CASSLPQGGEETQYF
.,.,TRBJ2-7,TRBV6-6,TGTGCCAGCAGTGCTTCGGGACGGCTCTACGAGCAGTACTTC,CASSASGRLYEQYF
.,.,TRBJ2-3,TRBV7-9,TGTGCCAGCATCTCGGTTACTGGAAACACAGATACGCAGTATTTT,CASISVTGNTDTQYF
.,few,TRBJ2-1,TRBV27,TGTGCCAGCAGTTTACGGGAAAGCTCCTACAATGAGCAGTTCTTC,CASSLRESSYNEQFF
TRBD1,.,TRBJ2-1,TRBV13,TGTGCCAGCCCGACAGGGGCCAATGAGCAGTTCTTC,CASPTGANEQFF
.,.,TRBJ2-2,TRBV7-3,TGTGCCAGCAGCTTACTAGCCCCGTCCACCGGGGAGCTGTTTTTT,CASSLLAPSTGELFF
.,medium-sized,TRBJ1-1,TRBV2,TGTGCCAGCAGTGAAGGTTCGGGCGTAGGCACTGAAGCTTTCTTT,CASSEGSGVGTEAFF
TRBD1,few,TRBJ2-7,TRBV6-6,TGTGCCAGCAGTTACCAGGGGACAGGGGGTTACGAGCAGTACTTC,CASSYQGTGGYEQYF
TRBD1,.,TRBJ2-3,TRBV4-3,TGCGCCAGCAGCCAGGCCACAGGGGTGACCACAGATACGCAGTATTTT,CASSQATGVTTDTQYF
.,.,TRBJ2-3,TRBV7-3,TGTGCCAGCAGCCTCGGACTACTCTACACAGATACGCAGTATTTT,CASSLGLLYTDTQYF
TRBD2,.,TRBJ2-1,TRBV7-9,TGTGCCAGCAGCCAGGGGACTAGCAACAATGAGCAGTTCTTC,CASSQGTSNNEQFF
.,.,TRBJ2-1,TRBV11-2,TGTGCCAGCAGCTCAGGACAAAACTGGGGCAATGAGCAGTTCTTC,CASSSGQNWGNEQFF
.,few,TRBJ2-7,TRBV4-2,TGTGCCAGCAGCCAAGATGGGGTTTCAGGGGGGGAGCAGTACTTC,CASSQDGVSGGEQYF
.,medium-sized,TRBJ2-2,TRBV6-4,TGTGCCAGCAGTGACTCAGGGACCGGGGAGCTGTTTTTT,CASSDSGTGELFF
.,few,TRBJ2-3,TRBV11-2,TGTGCCAGCAGCGACGACAGCACAGATACGCAGTATTTT,CASSDDSTDTQYF
TRBD2,.,TRBJ2-7,TRBV6-5,TGTGCCAGCAGTCCCTCGGCCGGGACTAGCTACGAGCAGTACTTC,CASSPSAGTSYEQYF
.,.,TRBJ2-1,TRBV7-9,TGTGCCAGCAGCTTAGTTGGACTTGGGAACAATGAGCAGTTCTTC,CASSLVGLGNNEQFF
TRBD2,.,TRBJ2-1,TRBV27,TGTGCCAGCAGTTTACTAGCGGGAGTCTACAATGAGCAGTTCTTC,CASSLLAGVYNEQFF
.,medium-sized,TRBJ2-7,TRBV7-2,TGTGCCAGCAGCCCAAGTGGGGGTCGTATCTCCTACGAGCAGTACTTC,CASSPSGGRISYEQYF
TRBD1,.,TRBJ2-4,TRBV7-9,TGTGCCAGCAGCTTATTGGGACAGGGGGCCAAAAACATTCAGTACTTC,CASSLLGQGAKNIQYF
.,.,TRBJ2-2,TRBV27,TGTGCCAGCAGTTCCACCTCCAGATTCGGTCCCGGGGAGCTGTTTTTT,CASSSTSRFGPGELFF
.,medium-sized,TRBJ1-5,TRBV28,TGTGCCAGCAGTTTCGGGAGTCGCTCTGAGCATTTT,CASSFGSRSEHF
.,.,TRBJ2-1,TRBV4-2,TGTGCCAGCAGCCAAGTGGACAGCTCCTACAATGAGCAGTTCTTC,CASSQVDSSYNEQFF
TRBD2,.,TRBJ2-1,TRBV11-2,TGTGCCAGCAGCTCAGCGGGGGCCAATTACAATGAGCAGTTCTTC,CASSSAGANYNEQFF
.,.,TRBJ1-1,TRBV7-6,TGTGCCAGCAGTTCCTCCCGGGAAGGGGGGGACACTGAAGCTTTCTTT,CASSSSREGGDTEAFF
TRBD1,.,TRBJ1-4,TRBV6-5,TGTGCCAGCAGTGACGGACAGGGGGCTGAAAAACTGTTTTTT,CASSDGQGAEKLFF
.,.,TRBJ1-4,TRBV30,TGTGCCTGGAGTGAGGGCAGGGATGCAACTAATGAAAAACTGTTTTTT,CAWSEGRDATNEKLFF
.,.,TRBJ1-1,TRBV6-4,TGTGCCAGCAGTGTGGGGGGGGGCCCCGTCATGAACACTGAAGCTTTCTTT,CASSVGGGPVMNTEAFF
.,.,TRBJ2-5,TRBV9,TGTGCCAGCAGCGTAGGGAATGGGATGGAGACCCAGTACTTC,CASSVGNGMETQYF
.,.,TRBJ2-1,TRBV23-1,TGCGCCAGCAGTCAAATAAGGGTGGGGGATGAGCAGTTCTTC,CASSQIRVGDEQFF
.,.,TRBJ2-7,TRBV6-5,TGTGCCAGCAACCCGAGTAACTACGAGCAGTACTTC,CASNPSNYEQYF
TRBD2,.,TRBJ2-3,TRBV19,TGTGCCAGTAGTTGGACTAGCGGGAGCACAGATACGCAGTATTTT,CASSWTSGSTDTQYF
.,few,TRBJ2-1,TRBV29-1,TGCAGCGTTGTGGGCACCCATAGCTCCTACAATGAGCAGTTCTTC,CSVVGTHSSYNEQFF
TRBD2,.,TRBJ2-5,TRBV7-8,TGTGCCAGCAGCACTTCTAGCGGGGGGGCCGGAGAGACCCAGTACTTC,CASSTSSGGAGETQYF
.,once,TRBJ2-1,TRBV6-4,TGTGCCAGCAGTTACGGGGAGTACAATGAGCAGTTCTTC,CASSYGEYNEQFF
.,once,TRBJ1-1,TRBV28,TGTGCTTGGGGGAGTGGGCCGGGCACTGAAGCTTTCTTT,CAWGSGPGTEAFF
.,.,TRBJ2-5,TRBV21-1,TGTGCCAGTCAGGAGGAGTTACTAGCGGGTTACTTC,CASQEELLAGYF
TRBD2,.,TRBJ2-1,TRBV7-9,TGTGCCAGCAGCTTAGCGCTTGGCGGGAGGGCCAATGAGCAGTTCTTC,CASSLALGGRANEQFF
.,.,TRBJ1-1,TRBV7-7,TGTGCTAGCAGCTTAGAGCAGGGATCTGAAGCTTTCTTT,CASSLEQGSEAFF
.,medium-sized,TRBJ2-6,TRBV4-2,TGTGCCAGCAGCCAAGACAGTTCCTCTGGGGCCAACGTCCTGACTTTC,CASSQDSSSGANVLTF
.,.,TRBJ2-1,TRBV27,TGTGCCAGCAGTTTATCGCAGGGTCTGGGTGAGCAGTTCTTC,CASSLSQGLGEQFF
TRBD2,.,TRBJ2-7,TRBV4-3,TGCGCCAGCAGCCAAGATCTGCTAGCGGGAGGGCAGGACCAGTACTTC,CASSQDLLAGGQDQYF
.,.,TRBJ1-4,TRBV4-1,TGCGCCAGCAGCCAGGCGTATGAAAAACTGTTTTTT,CASSQAYEKLFF
.,.,TRBJ2-1,TRBV10-3,TGTGCCATCAGTGAAGGGAACAATGAGCAGTTCTTC,CAISEGNNEQFF
TRBD2,.,TRBJ2-7,TRBV27,TGTGCCAGCAGTTTAGTCGGGACTAGCGATTCAACCTACGAGCAGTACTTC,CASSLVGTSDSTYEQYF
.,.,TRBJ2-7,TRBV4-3,TGCGCCAGCAGCCAACTCAGGGGATCCGAGCAGTACTTC,CASSQLRGSEQYF
.,.,TRBJ2-7,TRBV10-3,TGTGCCATCAGTGATGGGGTGCGAGACTACGAGCAGTACTTC,CAISDGVRDYEQYF
.,once,TRBJ1-1,TRBV6-6,TGTGCCAGCAGTTACTCGAGGGTTTACGACACTGAAGCTTTCTTT,CASSYSRVYDTEAFF
.,.,TRBJ1-4,TRBV29-1,TGCAGCGTTGAAGGGGTCGCAACTAATGAAAAACTGTTTTTT,CSVEGVATNEKLFF
TRBD2,once,TRBJ2-1,TRBV7-3,TGTGCCAGCAGCTTAGGGCTAGCGGGGAATAATGAGCAGTTCTTC,CASSLGLAGNNEQFF
TRBD1,.,TRBJ2-3,TRBV7-2,TGTGCCAGCAGCTCGGGACAGACTAGCACAGATACGCAGTATTTT,CASSSGQTSTDTQYF
.,few,TRBJ2-7,TRBV5-1,TGCGCCAGCAGCGACAGGACGGTGCTCGAGCAGTACTTC,CASSDRTVLEQYF